This is a list of T cell receptor beta chains from one sample in a study of T cells in Graves' hyperthyroidism and ophthalmopathy. A single record per CDR3 protein comes from TCRdb applying MiXCR to the multiplex PCR reads. The repertoire consists of 360,000 or so distinct CDR3 sequences, with roughly 20% occurring once and the leading ten covering about 16%. Specimen: blood. The source of these receptors is a woman aged 40 to 55 with Graves' ophthalmopathy. CDR3s include the opening cysteine and the closing phenylalanine or tryptophan. The D gene is left open where the match is weak. Expanded clones are given a class, and other clones once, few, many or no size at all.

many	TRBJ1-1	TRBV3-1	.	CASSQVGGGLSGTEAFF	TGTGCCAGCAGCCAAGTGGGTGGTGGCTTGTCGGGCACTGAAGCTTTCTTT
few	TRBJ2-7	TRBV11-2	.	CASRATRYSYEQYF	TGTGCCAGCAGAGCGACTAGATATTCTTACGAGCAGTACTTC
.	TRBJ2-7	TRBV9	TRBD1	CASSETGTGPYEQYF	TGTGCCAGCAGTGAGACCGGGACAGGGCCCTACGAGCAGTACTTC
many	TRBJ2-7	TRBV20-1	.	CSARVTRRYEQYF	TGCAGTGCTAGGGTTACCAGGAGGTACGAGCAGTACTTC
few	TRBJ1-1	TRBV6-2/TRBV6-3	TRBD1	CASSSGQGWVEAFF	TGTGCCAGCAGTTCGGGACAGGGGTGGGTTGAAGCTTTCTTT
many	TRBJ2-4	TRBV13	.	CASSAWDGKNIQYF	TGTGCCAGCAGCGCATGGGATGGCAAAAACATTCAGTACTTC
many	TRBJ1-1	TRBV20-1	.	CSASLGGLNTEAFF	TGCAGTGCTAGTCTTGGGGGTCTGAACACTGAAGCTTTCTTT
many	TRBJ1-2	TRBV6-1	.	CASSGDDYGYTF	TGTGCCAGCAGTGGCGACGACTATGGCTACACCTTC
many	TRBJ2-7	TRBV28	TRBD2	CASSPGGLAYEQYF	TGTGCCAGCAGTCCGGGGGGACTAGCGTACGAGCAGTACTTC
many	TRBJ2-2	TRBV13	.	CASSLAERTGELFF	TGTGCCAGCAGCCTCGCCGAGCGCACCGGGGAGCTGTTTTTT
many	TRBJ2-5	TRBV29-1	TRBD2	CSVGIGGRGGETQYF	TGCAGCGTTGGAATCGGCGGGAGAGGAGGAGAGACCCAGTACTTC
few	TRBJ2-5	TRBV6-2/TRBV6-3	TRBD2	CASSFRGLAGGYKTQYF	TGTGCCAGCAGCTTTCGAGGACTAGCGGGGGGGTACAAGACCCAGTACTTC
many	TRBJ1-2	TRBV29-1	.	CSVEGWGYGYTF	TGCAGCGTTGAAGGATGGGGCTATGGCTACACCTTC
many	TRBJ1-3	TRBV9	.	CASSNAHSGNTIYF	TGTGCCAGCAGCAACGCCCACTCTGGAAACACCATATATTTT
many	TRBJ2-7	TRBV19	.	CASSKSSGSVVYEQYF	TGTGCCAGTAGTAAGAGCTCTGGTTCAGTTGTCTACGAGCAGTACTTC
many	TRBJ2-7	TRBV27	TRBD1	CASSLGTGTPFYEQYF	TGTGCCAGCAGTTTGGGGACAGGGACCCCTTTCTACGAGCAGTACTTC
many	TRBJ1-2	TRBV6-5	.	CASSYIGGIPLSGYTF	TGTGCCAGCAGTTACATTGGAGGGATTCCCCTCAGTGGCTACACCTTC
.	TRBJ1-1	TRBV11-2	TRBD1	CASRRTGGAFVNTEAFF	TGTGCCAGCAGACGCACAGGGGGCGCTTTCGTGAACACTGAAGCTTTCTTT
many	TRBJ1-2	TRBV20-1	.	CSAVNSDGYTF	TGCAGTGCGGTTAACTCGGATGGCTACACCTTC
many	TRBJ2-5	TRBV20-1	.	CSASPLQRTETQYF	TGCAGTGCTAGCCCCCTGCAAAGGACAGAGACCCAGTACTTC
.	TRBJ2-2	TRBV9	TRBD2	CASGTSGSNPNTGELFF	TGTGCCAGCGGGACTAGCGGTTCCAACCCGAACACCGGGGAGCTGTTTTTT
many	TRBJ2-7	TRBV28	TRBD2	CASSLGGSETYEQYF	TGTGCCAGCAGTTTAGGCGGGAGCGAAACCTACGAGCAGTACTTC
many	TRBJ1-1	TRBV28	.	CASSPSYRVQNTEAFF	TGTGCCAGCAGTCCGTCTTACAGAGTCCAGAACACTGAAGCTTTCTTT